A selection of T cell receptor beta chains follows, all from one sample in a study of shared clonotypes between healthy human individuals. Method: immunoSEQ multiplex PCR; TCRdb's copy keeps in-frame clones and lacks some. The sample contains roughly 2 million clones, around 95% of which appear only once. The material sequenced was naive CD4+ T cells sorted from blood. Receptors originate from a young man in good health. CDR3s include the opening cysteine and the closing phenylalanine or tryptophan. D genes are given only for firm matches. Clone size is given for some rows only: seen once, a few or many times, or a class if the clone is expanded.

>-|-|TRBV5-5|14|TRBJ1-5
TGTGCCAGCAGCTTGGACGGTAGCAATCAGCCCCAGCATTTT
CASSLDGSNQPQHF
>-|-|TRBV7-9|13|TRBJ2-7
TGTGCCACCCTAGACAGTCCCTCCTACGAGCAGTACTTC
CATLDSPSYEQYF
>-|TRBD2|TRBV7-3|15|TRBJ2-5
TGTGCCAGCAGCACGGGACTAGCGGAGAAAGAGACCCAGTACTTC
CASSTGLAEKETQYF
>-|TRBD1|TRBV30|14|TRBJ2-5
TGTGCCTGGAGTGTACGACAGGGTTGGGAGACCCAGTACTTC
CAWSVRQGWETQYF
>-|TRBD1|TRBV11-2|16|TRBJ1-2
TGTGCCAGCACCAATGACCCGGGACAGGGGGCCTATGGCTACACCTTC
CASTNDPGQGAYGYTF
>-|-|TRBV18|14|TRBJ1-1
TGTGCCAGCTCACCGGACCGTATGAACACTGAAGCTTTCTTT
CASSPDRMNTEAFF
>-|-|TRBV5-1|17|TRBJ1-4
TGCGCCAGCAGCCGGGCCTCTCCCCGTTGGGGTAATGAAAAACTGTTTTTT
CASSRASPRWGNEKLFF
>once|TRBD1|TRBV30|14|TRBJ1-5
TGTGCCTGGAGTGAGGGACAGGGACATCAGCCCCAGCATTTT
CAWSEGQGHQPQHF
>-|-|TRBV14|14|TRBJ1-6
TGTGCCAGCAGCCAAGATAGGGACAATTCACCCCTCCACTTT
CASSQDRDNSPLHF
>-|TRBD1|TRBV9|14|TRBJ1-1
TGTGCCAGCAGCCCTCCGGGACAGGGCCCGTTCGGTTTCTTT
CASSPPGQGPFGFF
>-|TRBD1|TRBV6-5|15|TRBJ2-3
TGTGCCAGCAAACCTTCGGGACAGGGGACAGATACGCAGTATTTT
CASKPSGQGTDTQYF
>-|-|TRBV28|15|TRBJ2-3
TGTGCCAGCAGTCCCCCGGGCACTGGGACAGATACGCAGTATTTT
CASSPPGTGTDTQYF
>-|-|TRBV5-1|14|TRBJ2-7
TGCGCCAGCAGCTTGCAGGCAGGCTCCTACGAGCAGTACTTC
CASSLQAGSYEQYF
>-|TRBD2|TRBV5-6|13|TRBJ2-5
TGTGCCAGCAGCCCAACTAGCGTACGGACCCAGTACTTC
CASSPTSVRTQYF
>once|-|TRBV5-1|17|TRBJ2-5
TGCGCCAGCAGCCGGAGCGGCGGGACGGCAGATCGGGGGACCCAGTACTTC
CASSRSGGTADRGTQYF
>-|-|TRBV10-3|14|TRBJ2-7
TGTGCCATCAGTGATCGACAGTCGACGAACGAGCAGTACTTC
CAISDRQSTNEQYF
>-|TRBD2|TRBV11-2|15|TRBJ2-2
TGTGCCAGCAGCTTCACTAGCGCTCGCACCGGGGAGCTGTTTTTT
CASSFTSARTGELFF
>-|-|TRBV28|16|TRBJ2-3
TGTGCCAGCAGTTTCCTAGACCGGGGGGCCACAGATACGCAGTATTTT
CASSFLDRGATDTQYF
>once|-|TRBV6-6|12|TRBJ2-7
TGTGCCAGCAGCCCCGCAGCCTACGAGCAGTACTTC
CASSPAAYEQYF
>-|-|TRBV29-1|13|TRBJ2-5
TGCAGCGTTCAGGGGACGCCTGGAGAGACCCAGTACTTC
CSVQGTPGETQYF
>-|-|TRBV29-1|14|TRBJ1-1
TGCAGCGTTCCCTCGGGGGGTTGGAGCACTGAAGCTTTCTTT
CSVPSGGWSTEAFF
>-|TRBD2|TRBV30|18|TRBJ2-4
TGTGCCTGGGGACCCTCGGGACTAGCGCCCGAGGGCCAAAACATTCAGTACTTC
CAWGPSGLAPEGQNIQYF
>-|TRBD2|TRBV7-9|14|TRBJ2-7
TGTGCCAGCAGCTTATCGGCGGGAGGGGACGAGCAGTACTTC
CASSLSAGGDEQYF
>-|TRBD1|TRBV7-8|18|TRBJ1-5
TGTGCCAGCAGCGCCCGGGACAGGGGTTTTGTGAGCAATCAGCCCCAGCATTTT
CASSARDRGFVSNQPQHF
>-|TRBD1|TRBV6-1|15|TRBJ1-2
TGTGCCAGCAGGGACAGGGGATCGGTCTTAGAGGGCTACACCTTC
CASRDRGSVLEGYTF
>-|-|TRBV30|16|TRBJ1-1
TGTGCCTGCACCCTCTCCTGGGCGGGAATGAGCACTGAAGCTTTCTTT
CACTLSWAGMSTEAFF
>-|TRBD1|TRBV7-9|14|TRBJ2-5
TGTGCCAGCAGCCAAGACAGGGGGCGAGAGACCCAGTACTTC
CASSQDRGRETQYF